Shown below are 24 T cell receptor beta chains from a single sample sequenced in a study of OX40 agonist ivuxolimab in advanced cancers. This table comes from immunoSEQ multiplex PCR, and its TCRdb copy is limited to in-frame clones, with some not included. The profile shows approximately 72,000 clones, 84% of them singletons. Sequenced material: CD4+ or CD8+ T cells sorted from blood, taken in a trial of the OX40 agonist ivuxolimab. The receptors stem from an adult with an advanced solid tumor such as melanoma, head and neck, liver or kidney cancer.

This clone was detected a few times. CDR3 protein: CASSQLLSGSGDTQYF. The CDR3 bases are TGTGCCAGCAGCCAGCTCCTTAGCGGGAGCGGAGATACGCAGTATTTT. V and J are TRBV7-3 and TRBJ2-3, with 9 bases identical to TRBD2. Germline lookup yields CDR1 SGHTA and CDR2 FQGTGA. This CDR3 comprises 16 residues. The ends lost 5 bases at V and 5 bases at J; junction bases unmatched: 11.

The CDR3 spells CASSVSGPPGQETQYF. CDR3 DNA sequence: TGCGCCAGCAGCGTCTCCGGTCCGCCAGGGCAAGAGACCCAGTACTTC. This chain connects TRBV5-1 to TRBJ2-5; tentative D call: TRBD1 (5 bases). The CDR3 length is 16 residues. CDR1 and CDR2 (germline): SGHRS, YFSETQ. Trimming took off 4 bases at V and 2 bases at J, with 18 bases between the two ends. The entire variable domain, with the rest obtained from reference TRBV5-1 and TRBJ2-5, is as follows: KAGVTQTPRYLIKTRGQQVTLSCSPISGHRSVSWYQQTPGQGLQFLFEYFSETQRNKGNFPGRFSGRQFSNSRSEMNVSTLELGDSALYLCASSVSGPPGQETQYFGPGTRLLVL.

V usage is TRBV15 and J usage is TRBJ2-3; 11 bases match TRBD2. This CDR3 has 17 residues. Losses at the gene ends were 6 bases for V and 5 bases for J; bases not matched to a gene: 13. CDR1 LNHNV and CDR2 YYDKDF come from the germline V gene (reference sequence). The CDR3 here is CATRSMLAGGFGDTQYF. The CDR3 bases are TGTGCCACCAGAAGTATGCTAGCGGGAGGTTTCGGAGATACGCAGTATTTT. Full variable domain (outside the CDR3, taken from reference TRBV15 and TRBJ2-3): DAMVIQNPRYQVTQFGKPVTLSCSQTLNHNVMYWYQQKSSQAPKLLFHYYDKDFNNEADTPDNFQSRRPNTSFCFLDIRSPGLGDTAMYLCATRSMLAGGFGDTQYFGPGTRLTVL.

The V gene is TRBV30, the J gene TRBJ1-2; TRBD1 agrees at 9 bases. The V gene's germline CDR1 is GTSNPN and CDR2 SVGIG (reference sequence). The V segment lost 4 bases and the J segment 7 bases; nucleotides outside the gene matches: 7. The length of the CDR3 is 13 residues. This CDR3 reads CAWNQQGASGYTF. The DNA for the CDR3 is TGTGCCTGGAACCAACAGGGGGCGAGTGGCTACACCTTC.

This rearrangement joins TRBV5-4 to TRBJ2-3, with 13 bases matching TRBD2. This CDR3 has 16 amino acids. Germline-derived CDR1 and CDR2 are SGHNT and YYREEE (reference sequence). With 6 bases clipped from V and 2 bases from J, the junction kept 6 bases outside the gene matches. In DNA form, the CDR3 reads TGTGCCAGCAAACGGACTAGCGGGGGCCTCACAGATACGCAGTATTTT. Protein product: CASKRTSGGLTDTQYF.

This clone was seen only once. This CDR3 reads CASSLGQGAFGDTQYF. CDR3 coding DNA: TGCGCCAGCAGCTTGGGACAGGGGGCCTTTGGAGATACGCAGTATTTT. The chain employs TRBV5-1 and TRBJ2-3; 10 nucleotides match TRBD1. This CDR3 has 16 residues. The V and J ends lost 0 bases and 5 bases, in that order; junction bases with no gene match: 6. The germline gives CDR1 SGHRS, CDR2 YFSETQ.

The V gene is TRBV9, the J gene TRBJ2-3, with 8 positions matching TRBD2. The ends lost 0 bases at V and 4 bases at J; junction bases unmatched: 10. Germline V CDR1 and CDR2: SGDLS, YYNGEE. The CDR3 spans 17 residues. The CDR3 loop is CASSVGALGRAADTQYF. The DNA for the CDR3 is TGTGCCAGCAGCGTAGGGGCCCTCGGGAGGGCCGCAGATACGCAGTATTTT.

CDR3 sequence reads: CASSPGQGARGYGYTF. CDR3 nucleotides: TGCGCCAGCAGCCCGGGACAGGGGGCAAGGGGCTATGGCTACACCTTC. The chain has TRBV4-1 and TRBJ1-2, with 12 bases that match TRBD1. Germline V gives CDR1 MGHRA, CDR2 YSYEKL. CDR3 length equals 16 residues. The V and J ends lost 4 bases and 4 bases, in that order; junction bases with no gene match: 7.

The chain links TRBV6-5 to TRBJ2-7; D possibly corresponds to TRBD1 (6 bases). CDR1 is MNHEY and CDR2 is SVGAGI in the germline V gene. V gave up 7 bases and J gave up 1 base, with 14 bases separating them. This CDR3 comprises 14 residues. CDR3 DNA sequence: TGTGCCAGCAAACCATACAGGGCATCCTACGAGCAGTACTTC. Protein: CASKPYRASYEQYF.

The rearrangement uses TRBV30 and TRBJ1-4, with D uncertain. V shed 3 bases and J shed 8 bases, with 16 bases lying between them. The CDR3 is 14 amino acids. Germline CDR1 and CDR2: GTSNPN and SVGIG (reference sequence). The CDR3 reads CAWSLGRSGEKLFF. In DNA form, the CDR3 reads TGTGCCTGGAGCCTGGGAAGGTCCGGGGAAAAACTGTTTTTT.

The chain combines TRBV2 with TRBJ1-2; 8 bases are a match to TRBD1. The V gene end was trimmed by 2 bases and the J gene end by 7 bases; junction bases not matched to a gene: 3. The CDR3 consists of 13 residues. Germline values: CDR1 SNHLY, CDR2 FYNNEI. CDR3 sequence: CASSEQGASGYTF. The CDR3 DNA is TGTGCCAGCAGTGAACAGGGGGCGTCTGGCTACACCTTC.

This chain connects TRBV19 to TRBJ2-3; a weak D match, TRBD2 (5 bases). The V gene lost 7 bases and the J gene lost 4 bases, with 18 bases spanning the gap. The germline gives CDR1 LNHDA, CDR2 SQIVND (reference sequence). This CDR3 region has 15 residues. Here the CDR3 reads CASTPRGQVSDTQYF. Here the CDR3 DNA reads TGTGCCAGTACCCCTCGAGGGCAAGTATCAGATACGCAGTATTTT.

This clone has more than one count but fewer than ten. The CDR3 coding sequence is TGCGCCAGCAGCCCCGTGGCTTCCTACGAGCAGTACTTC. Translating it yields CASSPVASYEQYF. The V and J genes are TRBV5-1 and TRBJ2-7, with no clear D. CDR3 length: 13 residues. V shed 4 bases and J shed 1 base, with 9 bases lying between them. Germline values: CDR1 SGHRS, CDR2 YFSETQ.

To note about this clone: The junction shows a germline mismatch at one end, possibly a read error. This chain links TRBV7-7 with TRBJ2-5; D uncertain. Germline loops: CDR1 SSHAT, CDR2 FNYEAQ (reference sequence). CDR3 length equals 15 residues. The CDR3, as DNA: TGTGCTAGCAGCTTAGAGTCAGGCGGTGGGGAGACCCAGTACTTC. Translated, it gives CASSLESGGGETQYF.

The rearrangement links TRBV11-3 to TRBJ2-3; 11 nucleotides line up with TRBD2. CDR3 length: 17 amino acids. Trimming removed 1 base from V and 0 bases from J; junction bases left unmatched: 3. Germline V CDR1 and CDR2: SGHNT, YENEEA. The CDR3, as DNA: TGTGCCAGCAGCTTAGGACTAGCGGGACTTAGCACAGATACGCAGTATTTT. Translated, it gives CASSLGLAGLSTDTQYF.

This chain uses TRBV19 with TRBJ1-3; tentatively, D is TRBD1 (5 bases). Germline values: CDR1 LNHDA, CDR2 SQIVND (reference sequence). The CDR3 consists of 15 residues. Deletions cut 3 bases from V and 1 base from J, with 10 bases between. DNA for the CDR3: TGTGCCAGTAGTATCCGGGGGGAGTCTGGAAACACCATATATTTT. Protein: CASSIRGESGNTIYF.

This clone has only one observation. The V and J genes are TRBV5-5 and TRBJ1-2; TRBD1 aligns across 7 bases. This CDR3 contains 15 residues. Germline-derived CDR1 and CDR2 are SGHKS and YYEKEE (reference sequence). V dropped 0 bases and J dropped 4; count of bases not matched to a gene: 6. CDR3 sequence: CASSLGTGAIYGYTF. Here the CDR3 DNA reads TGTGCCAGCAGCTTGGGTACAGGGGCAATCTATGGCTACACCTTC. Supplemented by reference TRBV5-5 and TRBJ1-2, the full variable domain reads DAGVTQSPTHLIKTRGQQVTLRCSPISGHKSVSWYQQVLGQGPQFIFQYYEKEERGRGNFPDRFSARQFPNYSSELNVNALLLGDSALYLCASSLGTGAIYGYTFGSGTRLTVV.

This chain uses TRBV10-3 with TRBJ2-3; 7 bases map to TRBD2. The trim removed 0 bases at V and 1 base at J, leaving 1 base unmatched. Germline CDR1 ENHRY, CDR2 SYGVKD. CDR3 length: 15 residues. The CDR3 region has the DNA TGTGCCATCAGTGAGTCGAGCGGGGGCACAGATACGCAGTATTTT. Protein sequence: CAISESSGGTDTQYF.

This clone has only a few counts. J is TRBJ2-2 and V is TRBV4-1, with D perhaps TRBD2 (6 bases). V dropped 5 bases and J dropped 9 bases, with 13 bases sitting between them. Germline values: CDR1 MGHRA, CDR2 YSYEKL. This CDR3 is 13 amino acids long. The CDR3 here is CASSSIGSRELFF. In DNA, the CDR3 is TGCGCCAGCAGCTCCATCGGGAGTAGGGAGCTGTTTTTT.

The V call is TRBV5-1, the J call TRBJ1-1; 9 bases agree with TRBD1. The CDR3 contains 13 residues. Germline V gives CDR1 SGHRS, CDR2 YFSETQ. Trimming removed 4 bases from V and 10 bases from J; junction bases left unmatched: 8. The CDR3 nucleotides read TGCGCCAGCAGCCCGGGGACAGGGCTCGTAGCTTTCTTT. Translated, it gives CASSPGTGLVAFF.

The rearrangement joins TRBV4-3 to TRBJ1-2; D not resolved. The CDR3 length is 15 residues. Trimming cost V 4 bases and J 8 bases, with 20 bases left between them. The V gene's germline CDR1 is LGHNA and CDR2 YSLEER. The CDR3 loop reads CASSPDTNSVRGYTF. CDR3 in DNA: TGCGCCAGCAGCCCAGACACCAATTCAGTGAGAGGCTACACCTTC.

The chain is built from TRBV7-2 and TRBJ2-7; 12 nucleotides align to TRBD2. CDR1 and CDR2 from the germline V gene are SGHTA and FQGNSA. CDR3 length equals 14 residues. With 6 bases clipped from V and 4 bases from J, the junction kept 4 bases outside the gene matches. CDR3 DNA sequence: TGTGCCAGCAGTTCGACTAGCGGGAGATACGAGCAGTACTTC. Amino acid sequence: CASSSTSGRYEQYF.

This chain joins TRBV7-9 and TRBJ2-2; perhaps TRBD1 as D (6 bases). Trimming took off 6 bases at V and 6 bases at J, with 20 bases between the two ends. CDR3 size: 16 residues. The germline CDR1 and CDR2 sequences are SEHNR and FQNEAQ (reference sequence). Written as DNA, the CDR3 is TGTGCCAGCAGTAACCAGGGGCCGACTACGTCCGGGGAGCTGTTTTTT. This gives the protein CASSNQGPTTSGELFF.

The gene calls are TRBV6-5 and TRBJ1-2, with D possibly being TRBD1 (6 bases). Germline V gives CDR1 MNHEY, CDR2 SVGAGI. V was clipped by 2 bases and J by 7 bases, with 14 bases between them. CDR3 size: 14 residues. In nucleotides, the CDR3 is TGTGCCAGCAGTTACGGGGGGACCAGGGGTGGCTACACCTTC. As protein: CASSYGGTRGGYTF.